One and the same sample provided the 21 T cell receptor beta chains below, sequenced in a study of OX40 agonist ivuxolimab in advanced cancers. Sequencing used immunoSEQ multiplex PCR; TCRdb keeps in-frame clones, though not all of them. Of approximately 81,000 clones in the sample, about 88% are singletons; the top ten hold approximately 0.93%. Sequenced material: CD4+ or CD8+ T cells sorted from blood, taken in a trial of the OX40 agonist ivuxolimab. Every receptor here comes from an adult with an advanced solid tumor such as melanoma, head and neck, liver or kidney cancer.

This clone has just a few counts. Other DNA sequences in the sample encode the same CDR3. This chain links TRBV2 with TRBJ1-5; D uncertain. Trimming removed 3 bases from V and 0 bases from J, with 6 bases in between. The CDR3 loop spans 14 amino acids. Germline V gives CDR1 SNHLY, CDR2 FYNNEI. CDR3 protein: CASSEADSNQPQHF. The CDR3 DNA sequence: TGTGCCAGCAGTGAGGCAGATAGCAATCAGCCCCAGCATTTT.

The chain employs TRBV7-3 and TRBJ2-1; D call uncertain. Trimming took 2 bases from V and 5 from J, leaving 7 bases between them. This CDR3 is 13 amino acids long. Germline CDR1 reads SGHTA; CDR2 reads FQGTGA. CDR3 bases: TGTGCCAGCAGCTTAGCTGGGGACAATGAGCAGTTCTTC. Its protein is CASSLAGDNEQFF.

The chain combines TRBV15 with TRBJ1-3; the D is unclear. This CDR3 has 14 amino acids. Per germline, CDR1 LNHNV and CDR2 YYDKDF (reference sequence). Trimming cost V 7 bases and J 0 bases, with 10 bases left between them. CDR3: CATTQLSSGNTIYF. In DNA, the CDR3 is TGTGCCACCACCCAACTTAGCTCTGGAAACACCATATATTTT.

CDR3 amino acids: CAISEQAQGGYTF. CDR3 nucleotide sequence: TGTGCCATCAGTGAGCAGGCACAGGGCGGCTACACCTTC. The rearrangement links TRBV10-3 to TRBJ1-2; weak D call: TRBD1 (6 bases). The CDR3 has 13 amino acids. From germline, CDR1 is ENHRY and CDR2 SYGVKD. V shed 2 bases and J shed 8 bases, with 12 bases lying between them.

The J gene is TRBJ2-5, the V gene TRBV6-1; D is ambiguous. The CDR3 covers 10 residues. The germline V gene encodes CDR1 MNHNS and CDR2 SASEGT. Trimming removed 1 base from V and 6 bases from J, with 0 bases in between. The CDR3 coding sequence is TGTGCCAGCAGTGAAGAGACCCAGTACTTC. Translating gives CASSEETQYF.

As to this clone: Within the sample, other DNA sequences also encode this same CDR3. This chain connects TRBV30 to TRBJ1-1; D not resolved. The germline CDR1 and CDR2 sequences are GTSNPN and SVGIG (reference sequence). The V and J ends lost 4 bases and 3 bases respectively, with 6 bases between them. The CDR3 contains 11 residues. The CDR3 is CAWTKYTEAFF. The CDR3, as DNA: TGTGCCTGGACAAAGTACACTGAAGCTTTCTTT.

The gene calls are TRBV7-9 and TRBJ1-2; D ambiguous. This CDR3 is 14 amino acids long. V shed 1 base and J shed 4 bases, with 10 bases lying between them. Germline CDR1 SEHNR, CDR2 FQNEAQ (reference sequence). The CDR3 loop is CASSLGEGFYGYTF. CDR3 bases: TGTGCCAGCAGCTTAGGTGAGGGATTCTATGGCTACACCTTC.

The CDR3 loop reads CASGFPNTGELFF. CDR3 nucleotide sequence: TGTGCTAGTGGTTTTCCGAACACCGGGGAGCTGTTTTTT. V usage is TRBV12-5 and J usage is TRBJ2-2; D is undetermined. The CDR3 has 13 amino acids. Trimming removed 3 bases at V and 0 bases at J, with 2 bases between. Germline V CDR1 and CDR2: LGHNT, FRNRAP.

V gene TRBV6-6 combines with J gene TRBJ1-6; D might be TRBD1 (5 bases). V was trimmed by 7 bases and J by 7 bases, leaving 14 bases between them. There are 14 residues in the CDR3. Germline V gene data show CDR1 as MNHNY and CDR2 as SVGAGI (reference sequence). Here the CDR3 reads CASTAGTKNSPLHF. In DNA form, the CDR3 reads TGTGCCAGCACGGCCGGGACCAAGAATTCACCCCTCCACTTT.

This clone was counted a few times. The V and J genes are TRBV30 and TRBJ2-2, with 8 bases matching TRBD2. V dropped 3 bases and J dropped 0; count of bases not matched to a gene: 6. There are 16 residues in the CDR3. In germline, CDR1 is GTSNPN, CDR2 SVGIG (reference sequence). The CDR3 loop reads CAWSLLGLANTGELFF. CDR3 coding DNA: TGTGCCTGGAGCCTCTTGGGACTAGCGAACACCGGGGAGCTGTTTTTT.

This clone was detected once. This chain uses TRBV7-3 with TRBJ2-5; maybe TRBD1 (5 bases). The germline gives CDR1 SGHTA, CDR2 FQGTGA. The V and J ends lost 0 bases and 7 bases respectively, with 15 bases between them. The CDR3 extends over 15 amino acids. CDR3 region: CASSLTGSDRGTQYF. The CDR3 nucleotides read TGTGCCAGCAGCTTAACCGGCAGTGACAGAGGGACCCAGTACTTC.

The chain carries TRBV10-3 and TRBJ2-7; no firm D call. Germline assignment: CDR1 ENHRY and CDR2 SYGVKD. This CDR3 spans 14 amino acids. The V end was cut by 4 bases, the J end by 3 bases, with 13 bases between. The CDR3 bases are TGTGCCATCAGTGTGGCTGGCGACATCTACGAGCAGTACTTC. Translating gives CAISVAGDIYEQYF.

The chain is built from TRBV7-3 and TRBJ2-5, with 9 bases matching TRBD2. Germline V gene data show CDR1 as SGHTA and CDR2 as FQGTGA. J was trimmed by 5 bases and V by 2 bases; bases with no gene match: 9. There are 16 residues in the CDR3. CDR3 region: CASSLLAGKREETQYF. The CDR3 DNA reads as TGTGCCAGCAGCTTACTAGCGGGAAAAAGGGAGGAGACCCAGTACTTC. The entire variable domain, with the rest obtained from reference TRBV7-3 and TRBJ2-5, is as follows: GAGVSQTPSNKVTEKGKYVELRCDPISGHTALYWYRQSLGQGPEFLIYFQGTGAADDSGLPNDRFFAVRPEGSVSTLKIQRTERGDSAVYLCASSLLAGKREETQYFGPGTRLLVL.

V gene TRBV4-2 combines with J gene TRBJ2-2; TRBD2 matches at 8 bases. Germline CDR1 reads LGHNA; CDR2 reads YNFKEQ. The CDR3 is 17 amino acids. Unmatched junction bases numbered 11, after V lost 4 bases and J lost 4 bases. This chain's CDR3 is CASSPSPTSEVTGELFF. CDR3 nucleotides: TGTGCCAGCAGCCCAAGCCCGACTAGCGAGGTCACCGGGGAGCTGTTTTTT.

Note on this clone: The sample contains more than one DNA sequence encoding this CDR3. The chain employs TRBV5-1 and TRBJ2-7; 7 bases agree with TRBD2. This CDR3 has 15 residues. Looked up from germline, CDR1 is SGHRS and CDR2 is YFSETQ. Unmatched junction bases numbered 7, after V lost 0 bases and J lost 4 bases. The DNA of the CDR3 is TGCGCCAGCAGCTTGGCCGCAGGCGGGGGTTACGAGCAGTACTTC. Translation: CASSLAAGGGYEQYF.

The chain links TRBV19 to TRBJ1-5; 8 bases are shared with TRBD1. Germline trimming cut 4 bases from V and 1 base from J; bases unmatched to any gene: 6. The CDR3 totals 16 residues. The germline gives CDR1 LNHDA, CDR2 SQIVND (reference sequence). Here the CDR3 reads CASSTGTGLSNQPQHF. DNA of the CDR3: TGTGCCAGTAGTACGGGGACAGGCCTCAGCAATCAGCCCCAGCATTTT.

V gene TRBV7-6 combines with J gene TRBJ2-2; 10 positions agree with TRBD2. The germline CDR1 and CDR2 sequences are SGHVS and FNYEAQ. The J segment lost 7 bases and the V segment lost 5 bases, leaving 7 bases of the junction unmatched. This CDR3 comprises 15 residues. DNA for the CDR3: TGTGCCAGCAGCAGCCGGACTAGCGGCCTCGGGGAGCTGTTTTTT. It specifies CASSSRTSGLGELFF.

V usage is TRBV11-2 and J usage is TRBJ2-7; D is undetermined. The germline gives CDR1 SGHAT, CDR2 FQNNGV. V lost 0 bases and J lost 6, with 9 bases in between. CDR3 size: 13 residues. CDR3 nucleotide sequence: TGTGCCAGCAGCTTAGATAGCAATCGCGAGCAGTACTTC. Protein product: CASSLDSNREQYF.

The chain carries TRBV6-5 and TRBJ2-2, with a possible D match to TRBD2 (5 bases). The CDR3 extends over 15 amino acids. Trimming cost V 2 bases and J 0 bases, with 7 bases left between them. In germline, CDR1 is MNHEY, CDR2 SVGAGI. The CDR3 DNA reads TGTGCCAGCAGTTACGTCGGGACGAACACCGGGGAGCTGTTTTTT. Its protein is CASSYVGTNTGELFF.

This clone was found a few times. This chain links TRBV21-1 with TRBJ2-7; TRBD1, as called in the table, went unchecked against the DNA. TRBV21-1 is termed a pseudogene. This CDR3 is built from 13 residues. The CDR3 loop reads CASSKSPDYEQYF. The CDR3 coding sequence is TGTGCCAGCAGCAAATCCCCAGACTACGAGCAGTACTTC.

V gene TRBV4-2 combines with J gene TRBJ2-1; 7 nucleotides agree with TRBD1. Germline loops: CDR1 LGHNA, CDR2 YNFKEQ. V lost 2 bases, J lost 4 bases, and 5 bases stayed unmatched. There are 15 residues in the CDR3. The CDR3 region has the DNA TGTGCCAGCAGCCAAAGCATGGGACAGTACAATGAGCAGTTCTTC. Its translation: CASSQSMGQYNEQFF.